A selection of T cell receptor beta chains follows, all from one sample in a study of blood T cell repertoires in COVID-19. TCRdb's copy holds only in-frame clones and misses some; the assay was immunoSEQ multiplex PCR. This sample has more than 150,000 clones; 94% occur once, and the top ten carry roughly 0.76%. The specimen sequenced was peripheral blood. The receptors here all came from a man aged 25 to 40 with COVID-19, enrolled during active disease. Each CDR3 is given with its conserved first and last residue. The order of the fields is D gene, CDR3 length, J gene, clone size, V gene, CDR3 DNA, CDR3 protein. D genes are given only for firm matches. A row's size may be missing; if present it is once, few, many or a size class.

D gene: NA
CDR3 length: 14
J gene: TRBJ2-7
clone size: NA
V gene: TRBV7-9
CDR3 DNA: TGTGCCAGCAGCACAGGAGACGGACCTGGCGAGCAGTACTTC
CDR3 protein: CASSTGDGPGEQYF

D gene: TRBD2
CDR3 length: 14
J gene: TRBJ2-1
clone size: NA
V gene: TRBV6-4
CDR3 DNA: TGTGCCAGCTCGGCGGGGGGGCCGTTGAATGAGCAGTTCTTC
CDR3 protein: CASSAGGPLNEQFF

D gene: TRBD1
CDR3 length: 10
J gene: TRBJ1-2
clone size: NA
V gene: TRBV20-1
CDR3 DNA: TGCAGTGCTACCCCCCTACAGGGGGTCTTC
CDR3 protein: CSATPLQGVF

D gene: NA
CDR3 length: 11
J gene: TRBJ1-2
clone size: NA
V gene: TRBV4-1
CDR3 DNA: TGCGCCAGCAGCCACACATTTGGCTACACCTTC
CDR3 protein: CASSHTFGYTF

D gene: TRBD1
CDR3 length: 15
J gene: TRBJ2-7
clone size: NA
V gene: TRBV18
CDR3 DNA: TGTGCCAGCTCACCTCAGAGAGACAGGGTGCGCGAGCAGTACTTC
CDR3 protein: CASSPQRDRVREQYF

D gene: TRBD1
CDR3 length: 16
J gene: TRBJ1-1
clone size: NA
V gene: TRBV18
CDR3 DNA: TGTGCCAGCTCACTCGGGACAGGAGAAATGAACACTGAAGCTTTCTTT
CDR3 protein: CASSLGTGEMNTEAFF

D gene: NA
CDR3 length: 16
J gene: TRBJ1-2
clone size: NA
V gene: TRBV13
CDR3 DNA: TGTGCCAGCAGCTTAGAGGGCCCGGAGGCTAACTATGGCTACACCTTC
CDR3 protein: CASSLEGPEANYGYTF

D gene: NA
CDR3 length: 12
J gene: TRBJ1-1
clone size: once
V gene: TRBV30
CDR3 DNA: TGTGCCTGGAGGAGGGGGAGCACTGAAGCTTTCTTT
CDR3 protein: CAWRRGSTEAFF

D gene: NA
CDR3 length: 16
J gene: TRBJ1-1
clone size: NA
V gene: TRBV15
CDR3 DNA: TGTGCCACCAGCAGCTACCTAGGGGTCGTGGGCACTGAAGCTTTCTTT
CDR3 protein: CATSSYLGVVGTEAFF

D gene: NA
CDR3 length: 15
J gene: TRBJ2-3
clone size: NA
V gene: TRBV7-2
CDR3 DNA: TGTGCCAGCAGCACCCTAGCCGCGGGCACAGATACGCAGTATTTT
CDR3 protein: CASSTLAAGTDTQYF

D gene: NA
CDR3 length: 13
J gene: TRBJ1-6
clone size: NA
V gene: TRBV7-9
CDR3 DNA: TGTGCCAGCAGCTTAAAGCTCGATTCACCCCTCCACTTT
CDR3 protein: CASSLKLDSPLHF

D gene: NA
CDR3 length: 13
J gene: TRBJ1-1
clone size: NA
V gene: TRBV18
CDR3 DNA: TGTGCCAGCGGACCGGACGAGGAACCGGGGGCTTTCTTT
CDR3 protein: CASGPDEEPGAFF

D gene: TRBD1
CDR3 length: 18
J gene: TRBJ1-6
clone size: once
V gene: TRBV25-1
CDR3 DNA: TGTGCCAGCAGTGAAAATCTACAAGGGGGCGCGGGGAATTCACCCCTCCACTTT
CDR3 protein: CASSENLQGGAGNSPLHF

D gene: NA
CDR3 length: 21
J gene: TRBJ1-6
clone size: once
V gene: TRBV30
CDR3 DNA: TGTGCCTGGAGTGTACTTTGGGAGTTTGGGGGCCGCAGCTCCTATAATTCACCCCTCCACTTT
CDR3 protein: CAWSVLWEFGGRSSYNSPLHF

D gene: TRBD1
CDR3 length: 16
J gene: TRBJ1-5
clone size: NA
V gene: TRBV27
CDR3 DNA: TGTGCCAGCAGTACCCACGACAGGGGAAGCAATCAGCCCCAGCATTTT
CDR3 protein: CASSTHDRGSNQPQHF

D gene: NA
CDR3 length: 15
J gene: TRBJ1-3
clone size: NA
V gene: TRBV5-5
CDR3 DNA: TGTGCCAGCAGCTTGTATGAGGGCTCTGGAAACACCATATATTTT
CDR3 protein: CASSLYEGSGNTIYF

D gene: TRBD1
CDR3 length: 14
J gene: TRBJ1-6
clone size: NA
V gene: TRBV7-3
CDR3 DNA: TGTGCCAGCAGCTTAGAGGGGGCTGATTCACCCCTCCACTTT
CDR3 protein: CASSLEGADSPLHF

D gene: TRBD2
CDR3 length: 16
J gene: TRBJ2-2
clone size: NA
V gene: TRBV5-1
CDR3 DNA: TGCGCCAGCAGCCCTATCGGGGGGACGAACACCGGGGAGCTGTTTTTT
CDR3 protein: CASSPIGGTNTGELFF

D gene: TRBD1
CDR3 length: 13
J gene: TRBJ1-5
clone size: once
V gene: TRBV7-2
CDR3 DNA: TGTGCCAGCAGTGGACAGGGAGATCAGCCCCAGCATTTT
CDR3 protein: CASSGQGDQPQHF

D gene: NA
CDR3 length: 13
J gene: TRBJ2-5
clone size: NA
V gene: TRBV29-1
CDR3 DNA: TGCAGCGTACAGCCAGGGTTCCAAGAGACCCAGTACTTC
CDR3 protein: CSVQPGFQETQYF

D gene: TRBD1
CDR3 length: 17
J gene: TRBJ1-6
clone size: NA
V gene: TRBV11-2
CDR3 DNA: TGTGCCAGCAGCTTGGACAGGGGGAGCTCCTATAATTCACCCCTCCACTTT
CDR3 protein: CASSLDRGSSYNSPLHF

D gene: NA
CDR3 length: 15
J gene: TRBJ2-3
clone size: NA
V gene: TRBV19
CDR3 DNA: TGTGCCAGTGGCAGCGGGGAGGGGGGTAGAGATACGCAGTATTTT
CDR3 protein: CASGSGEGGRDTQYF

D gene: TRBD1
CDR3 length: 22
J gene: TRBJ2-1
clone size: NA
V gene: TRBV14
CDR3 DNA: TGTGCCAGCAGCCAAGTCCCGGGACAGGGACCCAGCCCAACCGGGGCCTACAATGAGCAGTTCTTC
CDR3 protein: CASSQVPGQGPSPTGAYNEQFF